The present TCR beta chain was sequenced within a study of cytomegalovirus exposure and HLA in healthy donors. This clone appeared a few times. What it binds is unknown. Germline CDR1 and CDR2: WSHSY and SAAADI. The CDR3 has 19 amino acids. The ends lost 3 bases at V and 0 bases at J; junction bases unmatched: 11. Study-wide results and limits: In a later analysis, donors in an Asian-associated ancestry cluster reportedly had fewer N-insertions in productive TCRs than the cohort mean.

PCR was performed using 60 Vbeta and 13 Jbeta primers. Using immunoSEQ multiplex PCR, the repertoire was profiled, and TCRdb retains in-frame clones only, with some absent. The sample lists 65,000 to 100,000 clones; roughly 80% were seen once. This receptor was obtained from a man in his forties or fifties in good health and CMV-seronegative. The sequenced sample consisted of PBMCs. V gene TRBV10-2 combines with J gene TRBJ1-1; 12 bases align to TRBD1. The CDR3 DNA is TGCGCCAGCAGTGATTTCGGGACAGGGGGCTGGGGAGTGAACACTGAAGCTTTCTTT. Translated: CASSDFGTGGWGVNTEAFF.